One sample yielded the 6 T cell receptor beta chains listed below, sequenced in a study of cytomegalovirus exposure and HLA in healthy donors. 60 Vbeta and 13 Jbeta primers were used in PCR. Repertoires were generated with immunoSEQ multiplex PCR, while TCRdb's copy carries only in-frame clones and drops some. The table includes roughly 240,000 clones, 82% detected once. The sequenced sample was PBMCs. The origin of the receptors is a woman aged 40-49 years in good health and CMV-seropositive.

J is TRBJ2-7 and V is TRBV10-2; D possibly corresponds to TRBD2 (6 bases). Trimming shortened V by 7 bases and J by 1 base, and 14 bases separated the two germline ends. The CDR3 totals 14 residues. Germline V CDR1 and CDR2: WSHSY, SAAADI. The CDR3 region has the DNA TGCGCCAGCACTGGTAGGCGGGAATCCTACGAGCAGTACTTC. Amino acids: CASTGRRESYEQYF.

This rearrangement joins TRBV5-5 to TRBJ2-5; D is ambiguous. The V gene lost 4 bases and the J gene lost 5 bases, with 9 bases spanning the gap. Germline values: CDR1 SGHKS, CDR2 YYEKEE (reference sequence). This CDR3 is 12 amino acids long. DNA for the CDR3: TGTGCCAGCAGCGCCGTACGGGAGACCCAGTACTTC. This encodes CASSAVRETQYF.

This chain links TRBV7-6 with TRBJ2-5; TRBD1 agrees at 9 bases. The CDR3 consists of 15 residues. Germline assignment: CDR1 SGHVS and CDR2 FNYEAQ. The J segment lost 3 bases and the V segment lost 3 bases, leaving 5 bases of the junction unmatched. The CDR3 loop reads CASSLGGTGKETQYF. The DNA for the CDR3 is TGTGCCAGCAGCTTGGGCGGGACAGGGAAAGAGACCCAGTACTTC.

This clone was counted between two and nine times. The chain carries TRBV6-6 and TRBJ2-7; 7 positions agree with TRBD2. V gave up 5 bases and J gave up 2 bases; unmatched junction bases: 3. CDR3 length: 13 amino acids. Germline V gene sequence: CDR1 MNHNY, CDR2 SVGAGI (reference sequence). The CDR3 reads CASSPGRTYEQYF. CDR3 nucleotide sequence: TGTGCCAGCAGTCCCGGGAGGACCTACGAGCAGTACTTC.

The chain carries TRBV5-6 and TRBJ2-3, with D perhaps TRBD2 (5 bases). Per the germline V gene, CDR1 is SGHDT and CDR2 is YYEEEE. The V and J ends lost 1 base and 5 bases respectively, with 14 bases between them. The CDR3 is made up of 15 amino acids. In DNA, the CDR3 is TGTGCCAGCAGCTTGAGCTCGGGATGGGAAGATACGCAGTATTTT. Amino acids: CASSLSSGWEDTQYF.

This chain uses TRBV30 with TRBJ2-3; 11 bases are shared with TRBD2. Germline values: CDR1 GTSNPN, CDR2 SVGIG (reference sequence). The CDR3 is 22 amino acids. V lost 0 bases to trimming and J lost 0 bases; unmatched junction nucleotides: 20. The CDR3 DNA reads as TGTGCCTGGAGTGTACGGCCCCGTGTTCTAGCGGGGGGAACCACTAGCACAGATACGCAGTATTTT. Its protein product is CAWSVRPRVLAGGTTSTDTQYF.